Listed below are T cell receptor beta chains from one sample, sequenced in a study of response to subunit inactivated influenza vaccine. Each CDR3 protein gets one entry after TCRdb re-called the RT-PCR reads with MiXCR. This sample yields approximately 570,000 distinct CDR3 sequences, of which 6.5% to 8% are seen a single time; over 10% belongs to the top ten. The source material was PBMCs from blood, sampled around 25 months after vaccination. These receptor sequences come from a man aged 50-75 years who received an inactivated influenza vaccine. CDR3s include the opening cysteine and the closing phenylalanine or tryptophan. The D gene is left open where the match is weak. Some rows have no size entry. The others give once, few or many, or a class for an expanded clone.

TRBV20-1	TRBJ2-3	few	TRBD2	TGCAGTGCTCGAACTAGCGGGGGACACACAGATACGCAGTATTTT	CSARTSGGHTDTQYF
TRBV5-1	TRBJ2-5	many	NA	TGCGCCAGCACGATTAGCGGTTTCCAAGAGACCCAGTACTTC	CASTISGFQETQYF
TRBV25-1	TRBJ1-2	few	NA	TGTGCCAGCACGGACGGATACTATGGCTACACCTTC	CASTDGYYGYTF
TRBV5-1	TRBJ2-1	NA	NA	TGCGCCAGCAGCCCAGGCTTAAGAGCCCGGGCAGATGAGCAGTTCTTC	CASSPGLRARADEQFF
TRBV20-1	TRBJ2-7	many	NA	TGCAGTGCTAGGTTCGGGAGTGGAACCTACGAGCAGTACTTC	CSARFGSGTYEQYF
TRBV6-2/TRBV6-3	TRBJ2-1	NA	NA	TGTGCCAGCAGTACCTCGGTCGCGGGCGGGGAGCAGTTCTTC	CASSTSVAGGEQFF
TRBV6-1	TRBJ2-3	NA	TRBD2	TGTGCCAGCAGAAGCGGGAGGTCAGATACGCAGTATTTT	CASRSGRSDTQYF
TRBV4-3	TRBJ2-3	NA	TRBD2	TGCGCCAGCAGCCAAACGGGGACTAGCGGGAGCTCAGATACGCAGTATTTT	CASSQTGTSGSSDTQYF
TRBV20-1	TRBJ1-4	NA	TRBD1	TGCAGTGCTAGAGAAGGGACAGGGTCAGAACTGTTTTTT	CSAREGTGSELFF
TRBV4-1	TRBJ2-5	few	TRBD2	TGCGCCAGCAGCCAAGATGAACTAGCGGGAGGGGTAGAGACCCAGTACTTC	CASSQDELAGGVETQYF
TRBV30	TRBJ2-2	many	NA	TGTGCCTGGAGTGTATACGGGATCCACACCGGGGAGCTGTTTTTT	CAWSVYGIHTGELFF
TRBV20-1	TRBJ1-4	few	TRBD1	TGCAGTGCTAGGGACAGGGGCCGTAATGAAAAACTGTTTTTT	CSARDRGRNEKLFF
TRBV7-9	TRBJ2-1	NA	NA	TGTGCCAGCAGCCCTTTTACCGCTACCAATGAGCAGTTCTTC	CASSPFTATNEQFF
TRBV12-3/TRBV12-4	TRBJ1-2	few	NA	TGTGCCAGCAGTTTACTACCTGGGGATAACTATGGCTACACCTTC	CASSLLPGDNYGYTF
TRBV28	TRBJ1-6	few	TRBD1	TGTGCCAGCAGTTTTGACAGGGGGGATTCACCCCTCCACTTT	CASSFDRGDSPLHF
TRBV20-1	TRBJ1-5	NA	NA	TGCAGTGCTAGATTTTCGTGGCAGGGCCCAAATCAGCCCCAGCATTTT	CSARFSWQGPNQPQHF
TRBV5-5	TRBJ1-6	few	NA	TGTGCCAGCAGCTTGTCGGTCGATAGAAATTCACCCCTCCACTTT	CASSLSVDRNSPLHF
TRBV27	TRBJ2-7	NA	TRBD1	TGTGCCAGCAGTTTAATCTCACCGGGACAGGGGGCGTTTTACGAGCAGTACTTC	CASSLISPGQGAFYEQYF
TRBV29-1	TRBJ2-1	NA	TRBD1	TGCAGCGTTGAACCGGGACAGGGAACCAACAATGAGCAGTTCTTC	CSVEPGQGTNNEQFF
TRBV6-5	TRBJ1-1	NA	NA	TGTGCCAGCAGTTATCCCGGCCGAGCTTTCTTT	CASSYPGRAFF
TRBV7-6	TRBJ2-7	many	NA	TGTGCCAGCAGCTTAGTCCCCCACGAGCAGTACTTC	CASSLVPHEQYF
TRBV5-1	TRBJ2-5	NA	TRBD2	TGCGCCAGCAGCTGGGGGACTAGTTTGACGCAAGAGACCCAGTACTTC	CASSWGTSLTQETQYF
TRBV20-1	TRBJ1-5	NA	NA	TGCAGTGCCAGTAGGGGAATCCAGCCCCAGCATTTT	CSASRGIQPQHF
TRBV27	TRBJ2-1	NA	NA	TGTGCCAGCAGTTTATTTAGCGCCACCTACAATGAGCAGTTCTTC	CASSLFSATYNEQFF
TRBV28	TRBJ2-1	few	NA	TGTGCCAGCAGTTTATCTAGGGCTCGGGATGAGCAGTTCTTC	CASSLSRARDEQFF
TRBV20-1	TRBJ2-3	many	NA	TGCAGTGCTAGAGCGAGTCAGGGGGGTGATACGCAGTATTTT	CSARASQGGDTQYF
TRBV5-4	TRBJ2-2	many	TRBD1	TGTGCCAGCAGATCAGGGGGCACCGGGGAGCTGTTTTTT	CASRSGGTGELFF
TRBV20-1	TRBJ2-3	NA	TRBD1	TGCAGTGCTAGAGATGATGACAGGGGCTATTCAGATACGCAGTATTTT	CSARDDDRGYSDTQYF
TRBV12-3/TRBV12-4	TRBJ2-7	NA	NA	TGTGCCAGCTCCGACCTGGCCTACGAGCAGTACTTC	CASSDLAYEQYF
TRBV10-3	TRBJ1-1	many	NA	TGTGCCATCAGCTCTAAAAAAACCAGGGATTTGAACACTGAAGCTTTCTTT	CAISSKKTRDLNTEAFF
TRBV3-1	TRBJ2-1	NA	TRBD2	TGTGCCAGCAGCCGCGGGGGGGGACTAGCTTTTAAGAATGAGCAGTTCTTC	CASSRGGGLAFKNEQFF